This T cell receptor beta chain was found in a study of type 1 and type 2 diabetes patients. The V gene lost 4 bases and the J gene lost 1 base, with 12 bases spanning the gap. CDR3 size: 15 residues. From germline, CDR1 is SGHKS and CDR2 YYEKEE (reference sequence). The PCR template was genomic DNA. Multiplex PCR with 30 forward and 13 reverse primers amplified the TCR beta CDR3. Via MiXCR, TCRdb re-called the multiplex PCR reads, giving one row per CDR3 protein. The sample contains approximately 260,000 distinct CDR3 sequences, around 47% of which appear only once. V gene TRBV5-5 combines with J gene TRBJ1-5, with D possibly being TRBD1 (5 bases). The material sequenced was peripheral blood mononuclear cells (PBMCs). The sequence came from a man aged 18 to 30 with type 2 diabetes. CDR3 amino acids: CASSLEGFSNQPQHF. The CDR3 bases are TGTGCCAGCAGCCTCGAGGGGTTCAGCAATCAGCCCCAGCATTTT.